Shown below are 27 T cell receptor beta chains from a single sample sequenced in a study of cytomegalovirus exposure and HLA in healthy donors. Amplification used 60 Vbeta primers and 13 Jbeta primers. Assay: immunoSEQ multiplex PCR; the TCRdb copy retains only in-frame clones and omits some. Among fewer than 200,000 clones listed, over 75% were seen once. Sequencing was performed on PBMCs. These receptors were taken from a woman in her forties or fifties in good health and CMV-seronegative.

The DNA of the CDR3 is TGCGCCAGCCCCCCTCAGGGGGCGGGGGATCAGCCCCAGCATTTT. The encoded protein is CASPPQGAGDQPQHF. The J gene is TRBJ1-5, the V gene TRBV10-1; 8 nucleotides match TRBD1. Germline CDR1 and CDR2: WNHNN and SYGVQD (reference sequence). J lost 5 bases, V lost 8 bases, and 11 bases had no gene match. This CDR3 comprises 15 residues.

The chain uses TRBV6-4 and TRBJ2-1, with TRBD2 matching 13 bases. J gave up 4 bases and V 5 bases, and 5 bases lay outside the gene matches. CDR3 size: 16 residues. Germline loops: CDR1 MRHNA, CDR2 SNTAGT. CDR3 loop: CASSTSGRANYNEQFF. The CDR3 bases are TGTGCCAGCAGTACTAGCGGGAGGGCGAATTACAATGAGCAGTTCTTC.

V and J are TRBV10-3 and TRBJ2-1; TRBD1 matches 10 bases. The CDR3 covers 15 residues. Unmatched junction bases numbered 9, after V lost 6 bases and J lost 7 bases. Per the germline V gene, CDR1 is ENHRY and CDR2 is SYGVKD. CDR3 amino acids: CAISSGTGAHNEQFF. CDR3 coding DNA: TGTGCCATCAGCTCCGGGACAGGGGCGCATAATGAGCAGTTCTTC.

The chain carries TRBV4-1 and TRBJ2-1; 7 positions match TRBD1. In germline, CDR1 is MGHRA, CDR2 YSYEKL. There are 15 residues in the CDR3. The junction had 5 bases not matched to a gene; V was cut back by 4 bases and J by 2 bases. The CDR3 loop is CASSPETGTYNEQFF. The CDR3 nucleotides read TGCGCCAGCAGCCCCGAGACAGGGACCTACAATGAGCAGTTCTTC.

The chain joins TRBV28 to TRBJ2-7, with TRBD2 identical over 11 bases. CDR1 is MDHEN and CDR2 is SYDVKM in the germline V gene. Unmatched junction bases numbered 8, after V lost 2 bases and J lost 2 bases. The CDR3 runs to 17 residues. The CDR3 is CASSLKPGTSGTYEQYF. The DNA for the CDR3 is TGTGCCAGCAGTTTAAAGCCCGGGACTAGCGGCACCTACGAGCAGTACTTC.

The rearrangement uses TRBV5-1 and TRBJ2-7; 9 bases match TRBD1. CDR3 length equals 14 residues. Trimming took 3 bases from V and 5 from J; bases not matched to a gene: 6. Germline V lookup: CDR1 SGHRS, CDR2 YFSETQ. The CDR3 region has the DNA TGCGCCAGCAGCTCCTGGACAGGGGCCCACGAGCAGTACTTC. Its protein is CASSSWTGAHEQYF.

The V and J genes are TRBV30 and TRBJ2-7; D is unclear. V gave up 0 bases and J gave up 0 bases, with 9 bases separating them. This CDR3 is 14 amino acids long. Germline-derived CDR1 and CDR2 are GTSNPN and SVGIG (reference sequence). The DNA of the CDR3 is TGTGCCTGGAGTGTTGGCAGGTTCTCCTACGAGCAGTACTTC. Amino acids: CAWSVGRFSYEQYF.

V and J are TRBV19 and TRBJ2-7, with D tentatively TRBD1 (6 bases). The V gene lost 1 base and the J gene lost 5 bases, with 12 bases spanning the gap. This CDR3 is 14 amino acids long. From germline, CDR1 is LNHDA and CDR2 SQIVND (reference sequence). CDR3 loop: CASSIGQGFDEQYF. CDR3 nucleotide sequence: TGTGCCAGTAGTATAGGTCAGGGGTTCGACGAGCAGTACTTC.

The genes are TRBV7-3 and TRBJ2-1, with TRBD2 matching over 7 bases. With V trimmed by 4 bases and J by 5 bases, 14 bases remained unmatched. The CDR3 has 17 residues. The germline CDR1 and CDR2 sequences are SGHTA and FQGTGA. The DNA for the CDR3 is TGTGCCAGCAGCTCCCCATGGGGAGCGGGGAAAAACAATGAGCAGTTCTTC. It yields the protein CASSSPWGAGKNNEQFF.

V and J are TRBV6-5 and TRBJ1-1, with TRBD1 matching over 7 bases. J lost 2 bases, V lost 2 bases, and 2 bases had no gene match. In germline, CDR1 is MNHEY, CDR2 SVGAGI. The CDR3 consists of 14 residues. CDR3 protein: CASSYRGLNTEAFF. The CDR3 nucleotides are TGTGCCAGCAGTTACAGGGGGCTAAACACTGAAGCTTTCTTT.

V and J are TRBV5-1 and TRBJ1-1; D is ambiguous. V was shortened by 4 bases and J by 3 bases, with 16 bases between the two germline ends. The CDR3 has 15 amino acids. Germline CDR1 SGHRS, CDR2 YFSETQ. Written as DNA, the CDR3 is TGCGCCAGCAGCCAAATCGACGGGAGGCACACTGAAGCTTTCTTT. This gives the protein CASSQIDGRHTEAFF. Full variable domain (remainder filled in from reference TRBV5-1 and TRBJ1-1): KAGVTQTPRYLIKTRGQQVTLSCSPISGHRSVSWYQQTPGQGLQFLFEYFSETQRNKGNFPGRFSGRQFSNSRSEMNVSTLELGDSALYLCASSQIDGRHTEAFFGQGTRLTVV.

The CDR3 sequence is CSVGRGQGAQETQYF. CDR3 nucleotides: TGCAGCGTTGGACGGGGACAGGGAGCCCAAGAGACCCAGTACTTC. This rearrangement joins TRBV29-1 to TRBJ2-5; TRBD1 aligns across 9 bases. V dropped 4 bases and J dropped 1; count of bases not matched to a gene: 7. This CDR3 spans 15 amino acids. Per the germline V gene, CDR1 is SQVTM and CDR2 is ANQGSEA. Full variable domain (rest looked up from reference TRBV29-1 and TRBJ2-5): SAVISQKPSRDICQRGTSLTIQCQVDSQVTMMFWYRQQPGQSLTLIATANQGSEATYESGFVIDKFPISRPNLTFSTLTVSNMSPEDSSIYLCSVGRGQGAQETQYFGPGTRLLVL.

Only a few counts were recorded for this clone. The chain couples TRBV25-1 to TRBJ1-2, with TRBD1 matching 8 bases. CDR1 is MGHDK and CDR2 is SYGVNS in the germline V gene. The CDR3 loop spans 15 amino acids. V shed 7 bases, J shed 4 bases, and the junction held 11 bases outside the gene matches. The CDR3 nucleotides read TGTGCCAGCAACGGTCCGGGACAGGAAGCCTATGGCTACACCTTC. Amino acids: CASNGPGQEAYGYTF.

The chain uses TRBV19 and TRBJ2-1; D perhaps matches TRBD2 (6 bases). There are 15 residues in the CDR3. Germline-derived CDR1 and CDR2 are LNHDA and SQIVND (reference sequence). V lost 5 bases to trimming and J lost 1 base, with 12 bases between them. The CDR3, as DNA: TGTGCCAGTAGTGTGGGGGGAGGATCCTACAATGAGCAGTTCTTC. It codes for CASSVGGGSYNEQFF. Supplemented by reference TRBV19 and TRBJ2-1, the full variable domain reads DGGITQSPKYLFRKEGQNVTLSCEQNLNHDAMYWYRQDPGQGLRLIYYSQIVNDFQKGDIAEGYSVSREKKESFPLTVTSAQKNPTAFYLCASSVGGGSYNEQFFGPGTRLTVL.

The chain couples TRBV7-8 to TRBJ1-5; no reliable D call. Germline-derived CDR1 and CDR2 are SGHVS and FQNEAQ. Trimming removed 5 bases from V and 6 bases from J, with 14 bases in between. The CDR3 extends over 14 amino acids. The CDR3 DNA follows: TGTGCCAGCAGCCGAGGGAACGGCCTTCAGCCCCAGCATTTT. This gives the protein CASSRGNGLQPQHF.

This clone was seen a single time. At one end the junction does not follow the germline gene, possibly because of a read error. V gene TRBV7-7 combines with J gene TRBJ2-1; 8 bases are shared with TRBD1. The germline V gene encodes CDR1 SSHAT and CDR2 FNYEAQ (reference sequence). CDR3 length equals 14 residues. The DNA for the CDR3 is TGTGCTAGCAGCCGGGACAGGTCTGGCAATGAGCAGTTCTTC. Translation: CASSRDRSGNEQFF.

The chain couples TRBV7-6 to TRBJ2-1; 12 positions agree with TRBD1. The CDR3 covers 15 residues. The germline CDR1 and CDR2 sequences are SGHVS and FNYEAQ. The V segment lost 5 bases and the J segment 7 bases; nucleotides outside the gene matches: 6. As DNA, the CDR3 is TGTGCCAGCAGCATCGGGGACAGGGGGCGTAATGAGCAGTTCTTC. Amino acids: CASSIGDRGRNEQFF. Drawing the rest from reference TRBV7-6 and TRBJ2-1, the complete variable domain is GAGVSQSPRYKVTKRGQDVALRCDPISGHVSLYWYRQALGQGPEFLTYFNYEAQQDKSGLPNDRFSAERPEGSISTLTIQRTEQRDSAMYRCASSIGDRGRNEQFFGPGTRLTVL.

This sequence joins TRBV6-5 and TRBJ1-1; no clear D. Germline assignment: CDR1 MNHEY and CDR2 SVGAGI. The V and J ends lost 4 bases and 3 bases respectively, with 12 bases between them. The CDR3 is 14 amino acids. CDR3 amino acids: CASSSQPGYTEAFF. CDR3 nucleotides: TGTGCCAGCAGTTCGCAACCGGGGTACACTGAAGCTTTCTTT.

The V and J genes are TRBV7-2 and TRBJ2-5; 14 bases are shared with TRBD2. This CDR3 has 15 residues. The germline CDR1 and CDR2 sequences are SGHTA and FQGNSA. J was trimmed by 4 bases and V by 4 bases; bases with no gene match: 2. CDR3 DNA: TGTGCCAGCAGCTCGGGACTAGCGGGGGCAGAGACCCAGTACTTC. Translated: CASSSGLAGAETQYF.

The CDR3 bases are TGTGCCAGCAGTCCCCTGGGACAGGGGCGTAACAATGAGCAGTTCTTC. Protein sequence: CASSPLGQGRNNEQFF. The chain couples TRBV28 to TRBJ2-1; 10 nucleotides align to TRBD1. With V trimmed by 5 bases and J by 5 bases, 9 bases remained unmatched. This CDR3 is built from 16 residues. Germline assignment: CDR1 MDHEN and CDR2 SYDVKM.

The gene calls are TRBV30 and TRBJ2-1, with TRBD1 matching over 11 bases. This CDR3 is 14 amino acids long. Trimming removed 2 bases from V and 8 bases from J; junction bases left unmatched: 5. Looked up from germline, CDR1 is GTSNPN and CDR2 is SVGIG (reference sequence). CDR3 DNA: TGTGCCTGGAGTATCGGACAGGGGGCATATGAGCAGTTCTTC. It specifies CAWSIGQGAYEQFF.

This chain joins TRBV4-3 and TRBJ2-7; 11 nucleotides line up with TRBD1. V trimming: 5 bases; J trimming: 4 bases; junction bases outside the gene matches: 7. Germline V CDR1 and CDR2: LGHNA, YSLEER. The CDR3 has 15 residues. CDR3 nucleotides: TGCGCCAGCAGCAAAGGCGGGACAGGGGGTTACGAGCAGTACTTC. It encodes CASSKGGTGGYEQYF.

The CDR3 DNA sequence: TGTGCCAGCAGTTTACCCGGGACTATCTATACGCAGTATTTT. Amino acids: CASSLPGTIYTQYF. The V and J genes are TRBV28 and TRBJ2-3; 7 bases agree with TRBD2. Germline lookup yields CDR1 MDHEN and CDR2 SYDVKM. With V trimmed by 2 bases and J by 7 bases, 6 bases remained unmatched. The CDR3 has 14 amino acids.

This clone has only one observation. The chain joins TRBV7-2 to TRBJ1-2, with D possibly matching TRBD1 (5 bases). The germline V gene has CDR1 SGHTA and CDR2 FQGNSA. Trimming left V 6 bases short and J 8 bases short, with 16 bases between. This CDR3 contains 13 residues. CDR3 sequence (DNA): TGTGCCAGCAGTCCCGGGGGAGCCGGGGGCTACACCTTC. Its protein is CASSPGGAGGYTF.

The V gene is TRBV18, the J gene TRBJ2-1; TRBD1 is a possible D gene (6 bases). There are 15 residues in the CDR3. V was pared by 2 bases and J by 3 bases, with 11 bases between. CDR1 is KGHSH, CDR2 LQKENI, per germline. The CDR3, as DNA: TGTGCCAGCTCACCAAAAGGGGGAGACTACAATGAGCAGTTCTTC. Protein sequence: CASSPKGGDYNEQFF.

The chain joins TRBV6-5 to TRBJ2-3, with TRBD2 identical over 9 bases. V shed 2 bases, J shed 5 bases, and the junction held 5 bases outside the gene matches. CDR3 length: 15 residues. Germline CDR1 and CDR2: MNHEY and SVGAGI. The DNA of the CDR3 is TGTGCCAGCAGTTACGGCGGGGGGGATAGAGATACGCAGTATTTT. Its translation: CASSYGGGDRDTQYF.

The chain joins TRBV28 to TRBJ1-2; weak D call: TRBD1 (5 bases). The CDR3 loop spans 13 amino acids. From germline, CDR1 is MDHEN and CDR2 SYDVKM. V was trimmed by 3 bases and J by 4 bases, leaving 9 bases between them. In nucleotides, the CDR3 is TGTGCCAGCAGTTTGGAGGGGTTCTATGGCTACACCTTC. Its translation: CASSLEGFYGYTF.